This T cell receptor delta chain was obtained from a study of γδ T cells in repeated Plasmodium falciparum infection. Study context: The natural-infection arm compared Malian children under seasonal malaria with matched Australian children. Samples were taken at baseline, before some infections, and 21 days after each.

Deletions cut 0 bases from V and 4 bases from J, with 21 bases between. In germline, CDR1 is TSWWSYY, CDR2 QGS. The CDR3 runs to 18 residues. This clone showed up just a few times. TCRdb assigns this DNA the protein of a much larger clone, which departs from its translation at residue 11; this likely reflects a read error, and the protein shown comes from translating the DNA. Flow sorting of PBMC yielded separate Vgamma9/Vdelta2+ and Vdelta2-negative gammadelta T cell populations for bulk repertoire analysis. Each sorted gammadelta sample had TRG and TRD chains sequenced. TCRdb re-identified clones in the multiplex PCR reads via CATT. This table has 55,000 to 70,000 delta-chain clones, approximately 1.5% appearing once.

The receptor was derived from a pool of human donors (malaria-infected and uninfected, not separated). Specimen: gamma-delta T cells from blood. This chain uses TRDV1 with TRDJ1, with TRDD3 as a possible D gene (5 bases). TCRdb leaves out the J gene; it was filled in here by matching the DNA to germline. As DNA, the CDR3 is TGTGCTCTTGGGGAACTTCCCTGGTGGATAAGTAGGATCGATAAACTCATCTTT. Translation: CALGELPWWISRIDKLIF.